This TCR beta chain emerged from a study of response to subunit inactivated influenza vaccine. Study-wide results and limits: Only a handful of new T cells, the authors suggested, are recruited with each seasonal influenza vaccination.

TCRdb reprocessed the RT-PCR reads with MiXCR, giving one entry per CDR3 protein. The sample lists 800,000 to 1,000,000 distinct CDR3 sequences, around 20% occurring once. Regarding this clonotype: The target antigen is unknown.

V shed 5 bases and J 5 bases; nucleotides not matched to a gene: 10. Germline CDR1 is SGHTA and CDR2 is FQGNSA. The CDR3 loop spans 17 amino acids. The sequence was obtained from a man in his forties or fifties who received an inactivated influenza vaccine. The rearrangement uses TRBV7-2 and TRBJ2-5; 14 nucleotides line up with TRBD2. The sequences come from PBMCs from blood, collected more than 4 days after vaccination. CDR3 in DNA: TGTGCCAGCAGCCACCGACTAGCGGGGGGGCCTGGCGAGACCCAGTACTTC. It yields the protein CASSHRLAGGPGETQYF.